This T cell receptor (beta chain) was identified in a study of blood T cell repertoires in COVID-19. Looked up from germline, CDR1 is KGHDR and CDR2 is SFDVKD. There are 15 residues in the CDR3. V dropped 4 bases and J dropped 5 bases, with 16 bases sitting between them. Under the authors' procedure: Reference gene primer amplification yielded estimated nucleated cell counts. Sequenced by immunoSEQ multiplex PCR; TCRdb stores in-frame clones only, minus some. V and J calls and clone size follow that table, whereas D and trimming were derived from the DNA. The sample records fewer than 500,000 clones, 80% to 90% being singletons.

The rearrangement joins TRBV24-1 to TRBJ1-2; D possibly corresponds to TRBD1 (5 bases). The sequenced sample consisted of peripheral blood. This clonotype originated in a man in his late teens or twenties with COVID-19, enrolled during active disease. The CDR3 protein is CATSDPLGGEYGYTF. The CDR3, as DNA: TGTGCCACCAGTGACCCCCTCGGGGGGGAATATGGCTACACCTTC.